These T cell receptor beta chains were read from a single sample in a study of blood T cell repertoires in COVID-19. Produced via immunoSEQ multiplex PCR; TCRdb's table is partial and in-frame only. The profile shows around 290,000 clones, nearly 90% of them singletons. The sample was PBMCs or T cells enriched from blood (not recorded which). All receptors derive from a woman in her twenties or thirties who had recovered from COVID-19. The conserved cysteine and the conserved F or W are not part of the CDR3 here. Expanded clones get a size class; other rows say once, few or many, or leave the size out.

J | V | size | CDR3
TRBJ1-3 | TRBV29-1 | many | SVVVGSNSGNTIY
TRBJ1-2 | TRBV21-1 | once | ASSRDRGCRT
TRBJ2-2 | TRBV5-5 | NA | ASSLDRASWLRTGELF
TRBJ1-2 | TRBV25-1 | NA | ASSDRGQTYGYRDGYT
TRBJ1-2 | TRBV7-3 | NA | ASSLTTGTGFPSGYT
TRBJ1-1 | TRBV5-1 | once | ASSEDTDPGRTEAF
TRBJ2-2 | TRBV18 | NA | ASSPGGSPNTGELF
TRBJ1-3 | TRBV30 | NA | AWSGIRDSGNTIY
TRBJ1-2 | TRBV27 | NA | ASSLAANYGYT
TRBJ1-1 | TRBV27 | NA | ASKTNRGQRNTEAF
TRBJ1-3 | TRBV18 | NA | ASSPSTGTLDTIY
TRBJ1-3 | TRBV2 | NA | AASGLGPGNTIY
TRBJ1-2 | TRBV14 | NA | ASSLRTGFGSYGYT
TRBJ1-2 | TRBV3-1/TRBV3-2 | few | ASSPLWPSYGYT
TRBJ1-5 | TRBV15 | once | ATSKHGDNQPQH
TRBJ2-2 | TRBV7-7 | NA | ASSLRWGTGPQPNTGELF
TRBJ2-7 | TRBV10-1 | once | ASSERGSGGEQY
TRBJ2-5 | TRBV5-1 | NA | ASSLAVRGETQY
TRBJ1-3 | TRBV28 | once | ASSLLSSGNTIY
TRBJ2-1 | TRBV19 | NA | ASTEWGDYNEQF
TRBJ2-7 | TRBV5-4 | NA | ASSRGLAYEQY
TRBJ2-3 | TRBV7-8 | once | ASSLGGGYTDTQY
TRBJ1-5 | TRBV28 | NA | ASHQGALGNQPQH
TRBJ2-7 | TRBV3-1/TRBV3-2 | once | ASRQGSRSYEQY
TRBJ1-2 | TRBV28 | NA | ASSAPQGRSDGYT
TRBJ2-3 | TRBV28 | NA | ASRSANGDTQY
TRBJ1-1 | TRBV24-1 | NA | ATRKDRDNTEAF
TRBJ1-2 | TRBV6-5 | NA | ASSRESYGYT
TRBJ2-2 | TRBV9 | NA | ASGLAGENTGELF
TRBJ1-2 | TRBV27 | NA | ASSATPGTAYGYT
TRBJ2-2 | TRBV5-1 | NA | ASSLTGTANTGELF